A single sample is the source of the 28 T cell receptor beta chains below, sequenced in a study of blood T cells in healthy people across ages (dated by TCRdb to between 2014 and 2016). The library came from 5' RACE. Data came from an Illumina HiSeq 2500. The second PCR ran for about 7 to 11 cycles and used a J-beta primer mix along with a sample-barcoded 5' primer. The public reads were run again by TCRdb, first through fastp at Q25 and then through MiXCR, and only productive beta chains were kept. For every CDR3 protein sequence, its rows merge into one entry that carries the most common genes and DNA. Recorded for this sample are about 780,000 distinct CDR3 sequences; approximately 65% of them occurred a single time. Of the sample, about a quarter falls within the top ten clones. Source material: blood. These TCRs come from a man younger than 40 in good health.

As to this clonotype: A read error may account for a junction end that differs from germline. The gene calls are TRBV29-1 and TRBJ2-5; 14 positions match TRBD2. The DNA matches TRBJ2-7 better at its end, which makes the J call doubtful. The CDR3 sequence is 13 residues long. The germline gives CDR1 SQVTM, CDR2 ANQGSEA. In DNA, the CDR3 is TGCGGCGTGGCCGGACTAGCGGGAGGCGAGCAGTACTTC. Translated: CGVAGLAGGEQYF.

This chain connects TRBV28 to TRBJ2-1, with D possibly being TRBD1 (6 bases). The CDR3 sequence is 15 residues long. Germline CDR1 and CDR2: MDHEN and SYDVKM. The V gene lost 4 bases and the J gene lost 6 bases, with 16 bases spanning the gap. CDR3 loop: CASSSRHSTGNEQFF. CDR3 nucleotides: TGTGCCAGCAGTTCTCGACACTCGACAGGCAATGAGCAGTTCTTC.

The chain is built from TRBV9 and TRBJ2-3, with 7 bases identical to TRBD1. CDR1 is SGDLS, CDR2 YYNGEE, per germline. With 7 bases clipped from V and 9 bases from J, the junction kept 5 bases outside the gene matches. This CDR3 has 11 amino acids. The CDR3 DNA sequence: TGTGCCAGCCCAGGGGGAAACACGCAGTATTTT. Its protein is CASPGGNTQYF.

V and J are TRBV10-2 and TRBJ2-3, with D unclear. Trimming pared 2 bases from V and 6 bases from J, leaving 12 bases between. Germline-derived CDR1 and CDR2 are WSHSY and SAAADI. This CDR3 contains 14 residues. This chain's CDR3 is CASSEDPALDTQYF. CDR3 nucleotides: TGCGCCAGCAGTGAGGACCCAGCTTTGGATACGCAGTATTTT.

The V and J genes are TRBV10-3 and TRBJ2-3; weak D call: TRBD2 (7 bases). The ends were cut back, 10 bases at V and 2 bases at J, with 13 bases in the middle. Looked up from germline, CDR1 is ENHRY and CDR2 is SYGVKD. The CDR3 extends over 13 amino acids. The CDR3 reads CATWGGPTDTQYF. CDR3 nucleotide sequence: TGTGCCACTTGGGGGGGGCCCACAGATACGCAGTATTTT.

The CDR3 loop is CASSLAAGQTSNGYTF. The CDR3 bases are TGCGCCAGCAGCTTGGCTGCGGGACAGACTTCGAATGGCTACACCTTC. V is TRBV5-1 and J is TRBJ1-2, with TRBD1 matching 7 bases. J was trimmed by 6 bases and V by 0 bases; bases with no gene match: 11. This CDR3 spans 16 amino acids. Looked up from germline, CDR1 is SGHRS and CDR2 is YFSETQ.

This clonotype was recorded a few times. The chain employs TRBV9 and TRBJ1-2; TRBD1 aligns across 11 bases. This CDR3 contains 14 residues. With V trimmed by 4 bases and J by 7 bases, 6 bases remained unmatched. Germline V gene lookup returns CDR1 SGDLS and CDR2 YYNGEE. The CDR3 reads CASSPRGTGGGYTF. The DNA of the CDR3 is TGTGCCAGCAGCCCCCGGGGGACAGGGGGTGGCTACACCTTC.

CDR3 loop: CASSQPSGSANTGELFF. As DNA, the CDR3 is TGTGCCAGCAGCCAACCGAGCGGTTCCGCGAACACCGGGGAGCTGTTTTTT. The chain employs TRBV4-2 and TRBJ2-2; possible D gene TRBD2, 5 bases. CDR3 size: 17 residues. Germline-derived CDR1 and CDR2 are LGHNA and YNFKEQ. V lost 2 bases and J 0 bases, leaving 13 bases between the germline ends.

This clonotype was seen only a few times. The CDR3 is CASRAGGDYGYTF. The CDR3 nucleotides read TGTGCCAGCAGGGCAGGGGGCGACTATGGCTACACCTTC. The rearrangement joins TRBV6-5 to TRBJ1-2; TRBD1 aligns across 8 bases. From germline, CDR1 is MNHEY and CDR2 SVGAGI. J was trimmed by 3 bases and V by 6 bases; bases with no gene match: 3. The CDR3 contains 13 residues.

The table lists this clonotype with a few counts. The chain carries TRBV3-1 and TRBJ2-3, with TRBD1 as a possible D gene (5 bases). The V gene lost 0 bases and the J gene lost 2 bases, with 9 bases spanning the gap. The CDR3 runs 15 residues. Germline V gene lookup returns CDR1 LGHDT and CDR2 YNNKEL (reference sequence). CDR3 in amino acids: CASSQEHRITDTQYF. The CDR3 DNA follows: TGTGCCAGCAGCCAAGAGCACAGGATCACAGATACGCAGTATTTT.

This sequence joins TRBV5-1 and TRBJ1-2; TRBD1 agrees at 7 bases. There are 15 residues in the CDR3. The J segment lost 4 bases and the V segment lost 0 bases, leaving 6 bases of the junction unmatched. The V gene's germline CDR1 is SGHRS and CDR2 YFSETQ. Here the CDR3 reads CASSLAGTAIYGYTF. The CDR3 coding sequence is TGCGCCAGCAGCTTGGCCGGGACAGCCATCTATGGCTACACCTTC. Based on the CDR3 plus reference TRBV5-1 and TRBJ1-2, the full variable domain is KAGVTQTPRYLIKTRGQQVTLSCSPISGHRSVSWYQQTPGQGLQFLFEYFSETQRNKGNFPGRFSGRQFSNSRSEMNVSTLELGDSALYLCASSLAGTAIYGYTFGSGTRLTVV.

The V and J genes are TRBV20-1 and TRBJ1-1, with 7 bases matching TRBD1. Trimming at V came to 3 bases and at J to 4 bases, leaving 5 bases not matched to a gene. The CDR3 length is 13 residues. The germline V gene encodes CDR1 DFQATT and CDR2 SNEGSKA (reference sequence). CDR3: CSASQGVTTEAFF. For the CDR3, the DNA is TGCAGTGCTAGCCAGGGGGTCACCACTGAAGCTTTCTTT.

The chain recombines TRBV6-8 with TRBJ2-5; 7 nucleotides align to TRBD1. J was trimmed by 6 bases and V by 6 bases; bases with no gene match: 16. The CDR3 is made up of 16 amino acids. The V gene's germline CDR1 is MNHGY and CDR2 SAAAGT. CDR3 region: CASRQPRDSRQKTQYF. CDR3 sequence (DNA): TGTGCCAGCAGGCAACCCCGGGACAGCCGGCAGAAGACCCAGTACTTC.

The chain carries TRBV12-3 or TRBV12-4 and TRBJ2-1; possible D gene TRBD1, 6 bases. Trimming removed 10 bases from V and 2 bases from J, with 12 bases in between. There are 13 residues in the CDR3. DNA for the CDR3: TGTGCCATTTCTCGGGACACCTACAATGAGCAGTTCTTC. Translating gives CAISRDTYNEQFF.

V is TRBV11-2 and J is TRBJ2-7, with D maybe TRBD1 (6 bases). The CDR3 spans 16 residues. Trimming stripped 0 bases from V and 1 base from J, with 13 bases between. Germline loops: CDR1 SGHAT, CDR2 FQNNGV. For the CDR3, the DNA is TGTGCCAGCAGCTTAGATCCCAACAGGGTGTCCTACGAGCAGTACTTC. Residues: CASSLDPNRVSYEQYF.

The chain recombines TRBV29-1 with TRBJ2-1, with 9 bases matching TRBD2. Germline trimming cut 2 bases from V and 1 base from J; bases unmatched to any gene: 9. Germline CDR1 SQVTM, CDR2 ANQGSEA. This CDR3 spans 17 amino acids. This chain's CDR3 is CSVELAGGLSSYNEQFF. CDR3 in DNA: TGCAGCGTTGAATTGGCGGGGGGGCTGAGTTCCTACAATGAGCAGTTCTTC.

The genes are TRBV4-2 and TRBJ2-3, with 9 bases matching TRBD2. CDR3 length: 18 amino acids. The germline V gene has CDR1 LGHNA and CDR2 YNFKEQ. With V trimmed by 1 base and J by 5 bases, 13 bases remained unmatched. The CDR3 loop is CASSQVSAGGRQVDTQYF. CDR3 bases: TGTGCCAGCAGCCAAGTATCTGCGGGGGGGCGTCAGGTAGATACGCAGTATTTT.

This clonotype occurred many times. The chain joins TRBV7-9 to TRBJ1-6, with D perhaps matching TRBD1 (5 bases). CDR1 is SEHNR, CDR2 FQNEAQ, per germline (reference sequence). The CDR3 length is 14 residues. V gave up 2 bases and J gave up 10 bases, with 12 bases separating them. CDR3 loop: CASSLQGANSPLHF. The CDR3 nucleotides read TGTGCCAGCAGCTTACAGGGCGCTAACTCACCCCTCCACTTT.

The rearrangement links TRBV7-9 to TRBJ2-1; D might be TRBD1 (5 bases). The V gene lost 7 bases and the J gene lost 0 bases, with 13 bases spanning the gap. Germline V gene lookup returns CDR1 SEHNR and CDR2 FQNEAQ (reference sequence). This CDR3 contains 15 residues. DNA for the CDR3: TGTGCCAGCACCCACAGGAAGAGCTCCTACAATGAGCAGTTCTTC. It is translated as CASTHRKSSYNEQFF.

The chain carries TRBV20-1 and TRBJ1-4; D is undetermined. Per the germline V gene, CDR1 is DFQATT and CDR2 is SNEGSKA (reference sequence). With 8 bases removed from V and 11 bases from J, the gap between germline ends came to 21 bases. This CDR3 spans 13 amino acids. In DNA, the CDR3 is TGCAGTTCCTCAAGGGCCGACGGTGAGAAACTGTTTTTT. The encoded protein is CSSSRADGEKLFF.

The chain links TRBV20-1 to TRBJ2-5, with TRBD2 identical over 7 bases. The V gene's germline CDR1 is DFQATT and CDR2 SNEGSKA (reference sequence). The junction had 11 bases not matched to a gene; V was cut back by 2 bases and J by 5 bases. The CDR3 is made up of 15 amino acids. The CDR3 protein is CSARRPGGGWETQYF. The CDR3 DNA reads TGCAGTGCTAGAAGGCCTGGCGGGGGTTGGGAGACCCAGTACTTC.

The rearrangement links TRBV6-2 or TRBV6-3 to TRBJ2-1, with 8 bases aligning to TRBD1. CDR1 and CDR2 from the germline V gene are MNHEY and SVGEGT. With V trimmed by 0 bases and J by 3 bases, 4 bases remained unmatched. The CDR3 has 16 amino acids. The CDR3 protein is CASSYSGQGIYNEQFF. Here the CDR3 DNA reads TGTGCCAGCAGTTACTCCGGACAGGGAATCTACAATGAGCAGTTCTTC.

The rearrangement joins TRBV2 to TRBJ1-5; D not certain. Trimming took off 3 bases at V and 0 bases at J, with 9 bases between the two ends. The CDR3 contains 15 residues. The germline CDR1 and CDR2 sequences are SNHLY and FYNNEI. This chain's CDR3 is CASSDASYSNQPQHF. CDR3 DNA: TGTGCCAGCAGTGATGCCAGCTATAGCAATCAGCCCCAGCATTTT.

The rearrangement uses TRBV7-2 and TRBJ2-1; perhaps TRBD2 as D (6 bases). V dropped 0 bases and J dropped 4 bases, with 10 bases sitting between them. CDR1 SGHTA and CDR2 FQGNSA come from the germline V gene. This CDR3 contains 15 residues. CDR3 loop: CASSLAAGNYNEQFF. CDR3 nucleotides: TGTGCCAGCAGCTTAGCGGCGGGGAATTACAATGAGCAGTTCTTC.

The rearrangement joins TRBV7-9 to TRBJ2-1; 7 bases are a match to TRBD1. The junction had 14 bases not matched to a gene; V was cut back by 5 bases and J by 7 bases. The CDR3 is 16 residues long. Per the germline V gene, CDR1 is SEHNR and CDR2 is FQNEAQ (reference sequence). DNA for the CDR3: TGTGCCAGCAGCCCATCGGGACAGCCAGACCCGAATGAGCAGTTCTTC. It is translated as CASSPSGQPDPNEQFF.

The V gene is TRBV6-6, the J gene TRBJ1-1; possible D gene TRBD1, 5 bases. Trimming took 3 bases from V and 6 from J, leaving 17 bases between them. Looked up from germline, CDR1 is MNHNY and CDR2 is SVGAGI (reference sequence). The CDR3 is made up of 15 amino acids. The CDR3 sequence: CASSYFGALASEAFF. CDR3 sequence (DNA): TGTGCCAGCAGTTATTTCGGGGCTCTCGCTTCTGAAGCTTTCTTT.

The V and J genes are TRBV20-1 and TRBJ2-3; 8 bases match TRBD1. Germline CDR1 and CDR2: DFQATT and SNEGSKA (reference sequence). With 6 bases clipped from V and 6 bases from J, the junction kept 17 bases outside the gene matches. This CDR3 contains 16 residues. Written as DNA, the CDR3 is TGCAGTGCCGGAACCCAACAGGGGGGCGCTGAGGATACGCAGTATTTT. It is translated as CSAGTQQGGAEDTQYF.

This clonotype was counted a single time. The rearrangement joins TRBV30 to TRBJ2-3; D is unresolved. Trimming cost V 0 bases and J 5 bases, with 9 bases left between them. This CDR3 has 13 residues. The germline gives CDR1 GTSNPN, CDR2 SVGIG (reference sequence). CDR3 nucleotide sequence: TGTGCCTGGAGTGTTCGTGTAGGAGATACGCAGTATTTT. Translation: CAWSVRVGDTQYF. The full variable domain, its missing parts supplied by reference TRBV30 and TRBJ2-3, is SQTIHQWPATLVQPVGSPLSLECTVEGTSNPNLYWYRQAAGRGLQLLFYSVGIGQISSEVPQNLSASRPQDRQFILSSKKLLLSDSGFYLCAWSVRVGDTQYFGPGTRLTVL.